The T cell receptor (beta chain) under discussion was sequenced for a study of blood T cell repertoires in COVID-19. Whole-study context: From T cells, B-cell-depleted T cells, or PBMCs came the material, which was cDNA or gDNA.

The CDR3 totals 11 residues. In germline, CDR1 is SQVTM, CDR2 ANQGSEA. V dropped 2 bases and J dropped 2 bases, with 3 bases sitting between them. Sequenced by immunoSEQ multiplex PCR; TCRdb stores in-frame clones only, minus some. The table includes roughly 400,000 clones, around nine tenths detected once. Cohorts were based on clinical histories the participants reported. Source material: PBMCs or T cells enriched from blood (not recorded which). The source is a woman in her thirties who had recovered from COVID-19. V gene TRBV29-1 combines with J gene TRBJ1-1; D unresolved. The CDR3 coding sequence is TGCAGCGTTGAATCAAACACTGAAGCTTTCTTT. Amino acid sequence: CSVESNTEAFF.